Here is one T cell receptor (beta chain) with its context. As yet, its antigen is unknown. This table comes from immunoSEQ multiplex PCR, and its TCRdb copy is limited to in-frame clones, with some not included. The sample has fewer than 30,000 clones; 84% are singletons. Enrollment shut out patients with autoimmune disease history or systemic immunosuppression. The data belong to a study of OX40 agonist ivuxolimab in advanced cancers. Study details: The dose-escalation cohort had hepatocellular carcinoma, melanoma, renal cell or head and neck cancer. Eligibility rules accepted prior anti-PD-1, anti-PD-L1 or anti-CTLA-4 therapy, and around 38% had some.

Germline loops: CDR1 LNHNV, CDR2 YYDKDF (reference sequence). The CDR3 extends over 13 amino acids. Trimming took off 6 bases at V and 0 bases at J, with 9 bases between the two ends. Overall study results and limits: CD8+ T cells (on average) carried more expanded clones than CD4+ T cells.

The genes are TRBV15 and TRBJ2-7, with a tentative D call TRBD1 (5 bases). The clonotype was recovered from an adult with an advanced solid tumor such as melanoma, head and neck, liver or kidney cancer. Source: CD4+ or CD8+ T cells sorted from blood, taken in a trial of the OX40 agonist ivuxolimab. CDR3 amino acids: CATSPRDSYEQYF. The CDR3 DNA is TGTGCCACCAGTCCCAGGGACTCCTACGAGCAGTACTTC.